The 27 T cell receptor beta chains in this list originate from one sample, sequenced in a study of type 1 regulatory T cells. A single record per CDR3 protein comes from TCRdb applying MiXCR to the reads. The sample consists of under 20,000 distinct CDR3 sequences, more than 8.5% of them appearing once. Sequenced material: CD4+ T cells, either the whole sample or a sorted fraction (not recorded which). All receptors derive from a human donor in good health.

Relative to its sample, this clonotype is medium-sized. The CDR3 sequence is CASRGQTSGANVLTF. CDR3 nucleotide sequence: TGCGCCAGCAGGGGACAGACGTCTGGGGCCAACGTCCTGACTTTC. The V and J genes are TRBV5-1 and TRBJ2-6; 7 bases are shared with TRBD1. Germline CDR1 reads SGHRS; CDR2 reads YFSETQ. V lost 5 bases to trimming and J lost 1 base; unmatched junction nucleotides: 3. This CDR3 is built from 15 residues.

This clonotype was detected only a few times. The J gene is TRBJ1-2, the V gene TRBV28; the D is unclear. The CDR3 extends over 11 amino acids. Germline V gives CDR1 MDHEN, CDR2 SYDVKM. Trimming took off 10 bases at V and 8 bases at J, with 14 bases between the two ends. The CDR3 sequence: CATNVRQGYTF. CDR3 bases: TGTGCCACTAATGTTAGGCAGGGCTACACCTTC.

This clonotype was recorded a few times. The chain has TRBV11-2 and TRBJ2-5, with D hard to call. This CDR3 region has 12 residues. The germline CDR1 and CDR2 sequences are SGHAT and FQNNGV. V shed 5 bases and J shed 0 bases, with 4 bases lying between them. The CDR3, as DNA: TGTGCCAGCAGCCGGGACCAAGAGACCCAGTACTTC. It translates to CASSRDQETQYF.

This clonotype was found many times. The CDR3 DNA follows: TGTGCCAGCAGTTTAGGAGGGAGCGCAGATACGCAGTATTTT. Residues: CASSLGGSADTQYF. The J gene is TRBJ2-3, the V gene TRBV12-3 or TRBV12-4; maybe TRBD2 (5 bases). Deletions cut 1 base from V and 4 bases from J, with 9 bases between. The length of the CDR3 is 14 residues.

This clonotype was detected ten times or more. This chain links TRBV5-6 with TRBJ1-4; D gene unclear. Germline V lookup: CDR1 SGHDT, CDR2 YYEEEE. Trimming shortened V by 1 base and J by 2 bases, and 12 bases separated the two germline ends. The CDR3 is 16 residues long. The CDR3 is CASSLKVGSTNEKLFF. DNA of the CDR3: TGTGCCAGCAGCTTGAAAGTAGGGTCTACTAATGAAAAACTGTTTTTT. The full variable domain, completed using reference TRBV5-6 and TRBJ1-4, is DAGVTQSPTHLIKTRGQQVTLRCSPKSGHDTVSWYQQALGQGPQFIFQYYEEEERQRGNFPDRFSGHQFPNYSSELNVNALLLGDSALYLCASSLKVGSTNEKLFFGSGTQLSVL.

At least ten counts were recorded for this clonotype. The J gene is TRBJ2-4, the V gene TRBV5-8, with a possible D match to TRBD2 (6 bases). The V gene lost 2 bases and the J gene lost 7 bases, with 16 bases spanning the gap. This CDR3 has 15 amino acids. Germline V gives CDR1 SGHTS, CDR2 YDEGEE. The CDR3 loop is CASSFTRRAGNIQYF. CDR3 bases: TGTGCCAGCAGCTTCACTCGGAGGGCAGGGAACATTCAGTACTTC. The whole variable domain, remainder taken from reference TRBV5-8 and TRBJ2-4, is EAGVTQSPTHLIKTRGQQATLRCSPISGHTSVYWYQQALGLGLQFLLWYDEGEERNRGNFPPRFSGRQFPNYSSELNVNALELEDSALYLCASSFTRRAGNIQYFGAGTRLSVL.

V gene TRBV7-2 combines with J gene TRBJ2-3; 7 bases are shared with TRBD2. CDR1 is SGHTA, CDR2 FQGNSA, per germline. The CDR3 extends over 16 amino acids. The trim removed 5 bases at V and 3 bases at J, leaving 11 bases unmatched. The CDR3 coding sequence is TGTGCCAGCAGCCATCGGGACTGGGGGGGGACAGATACGCAGTATTTT. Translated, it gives CASSHRDWGGTDTQYF.

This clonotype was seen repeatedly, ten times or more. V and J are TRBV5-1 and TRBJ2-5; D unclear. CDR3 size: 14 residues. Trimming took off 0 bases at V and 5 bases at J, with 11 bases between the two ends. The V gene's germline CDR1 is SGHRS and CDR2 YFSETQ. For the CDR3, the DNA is TGCGCCAGCAGCTTGGGGCAGGCTAGGGAGACCCAGTACTTC. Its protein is CASSLGQARETQYF.

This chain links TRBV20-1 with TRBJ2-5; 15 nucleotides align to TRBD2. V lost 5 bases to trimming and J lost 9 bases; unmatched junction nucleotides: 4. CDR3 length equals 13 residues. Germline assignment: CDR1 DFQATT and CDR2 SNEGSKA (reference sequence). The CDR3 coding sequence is TGCAGTGCTCGGACTAGCGGGAGGGAGGCCCAGTACTTC. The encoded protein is CSARTSGREAQYF.

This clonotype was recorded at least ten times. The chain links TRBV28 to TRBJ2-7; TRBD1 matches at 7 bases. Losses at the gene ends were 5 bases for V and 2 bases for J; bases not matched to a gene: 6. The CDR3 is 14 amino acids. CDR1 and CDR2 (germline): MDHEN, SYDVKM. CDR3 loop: CASSPGDRAYEQYF. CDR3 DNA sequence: TGTGCCAGCAGTCCTGGGGACAGAGCCTACGAGCAGTACTTC.

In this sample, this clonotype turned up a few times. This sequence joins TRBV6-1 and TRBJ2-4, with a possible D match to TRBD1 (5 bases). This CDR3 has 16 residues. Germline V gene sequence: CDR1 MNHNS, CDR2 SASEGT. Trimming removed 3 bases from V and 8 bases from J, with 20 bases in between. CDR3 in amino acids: CASSEAGFQGNHIQYF. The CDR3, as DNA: TGTGCCAGCAGTGAGGCAGGCTTTCAGGGTAATCACATTCAGTACTTC.

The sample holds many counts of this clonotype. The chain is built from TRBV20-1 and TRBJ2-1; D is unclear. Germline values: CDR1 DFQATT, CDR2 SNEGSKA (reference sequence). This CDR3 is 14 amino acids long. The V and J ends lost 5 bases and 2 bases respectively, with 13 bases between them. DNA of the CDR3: TGCAGTGCTCCCCGGGCTGGCGCCTACAATGAGCAGTTCTTC. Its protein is CSAPRAGAYNEQFF.

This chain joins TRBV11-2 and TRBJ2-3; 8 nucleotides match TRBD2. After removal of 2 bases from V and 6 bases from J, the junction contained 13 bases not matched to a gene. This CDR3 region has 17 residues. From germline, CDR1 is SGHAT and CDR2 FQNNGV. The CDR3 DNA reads TGTGCCAGCAGCTTAAAGGGCCGGGAGGGCCGAGGGGATACGCAGTATTTT. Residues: CASSLKGREGRGDTQYF.

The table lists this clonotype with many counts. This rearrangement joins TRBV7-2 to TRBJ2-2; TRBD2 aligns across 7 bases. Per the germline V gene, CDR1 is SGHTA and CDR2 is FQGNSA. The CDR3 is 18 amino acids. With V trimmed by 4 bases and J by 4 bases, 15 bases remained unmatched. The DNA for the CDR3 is TGTGCCAGCAGCTCACCCGTGGGGGGAGGGCCAAGCACCGGGGAGCTGTTTTTT. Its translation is CASSSPVGGGPSTGELFF.

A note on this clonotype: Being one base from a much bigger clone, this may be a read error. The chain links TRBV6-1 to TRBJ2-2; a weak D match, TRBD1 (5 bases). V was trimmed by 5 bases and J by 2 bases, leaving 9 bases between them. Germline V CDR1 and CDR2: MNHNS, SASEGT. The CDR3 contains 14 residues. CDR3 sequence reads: CASSRQPNTGELFF. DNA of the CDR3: TGTGCCAGCAGTCGACAGCCTAACACCGGGGAGCTGTTTTTT.

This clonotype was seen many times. In nucleotides, the CDR3 is TGTGCCAGCAGCTTCGTTCCCGGACAGAACTACGAGCAGTACTTC. It specifies CASSFVPGQNYEQYF. The chain uses TRBV7-8 and TRBJ2-7, with D possibly being TRBD1 (6 bases). Trimming pared 3 bases from V and 3 bases from J, leaving 15 bases between. This CDR3 contains 15 residues. CDR1 is SGHVS, CDR2 FQNEAQ, per germline.

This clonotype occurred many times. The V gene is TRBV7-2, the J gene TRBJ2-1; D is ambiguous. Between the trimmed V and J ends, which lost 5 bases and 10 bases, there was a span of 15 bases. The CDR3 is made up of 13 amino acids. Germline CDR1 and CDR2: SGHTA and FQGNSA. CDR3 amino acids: CASSHLAVREQFF. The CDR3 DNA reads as TGTGCCAGCAGCCACCTCGCGGTTAGGGAGCAGTTCTTC.

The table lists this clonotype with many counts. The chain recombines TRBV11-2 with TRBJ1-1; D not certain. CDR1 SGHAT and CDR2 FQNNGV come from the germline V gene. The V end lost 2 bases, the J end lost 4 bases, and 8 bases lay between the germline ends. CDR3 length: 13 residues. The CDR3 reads CASSLMEGTEAFF. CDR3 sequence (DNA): TGTGCCAGCAGCTTAATGGAGGGCACTGAAGCTTTCTTT. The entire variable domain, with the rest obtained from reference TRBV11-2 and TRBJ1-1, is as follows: EAGVAQSPRYKIIEKRQSVAFWCNPISGHATLYWYQQILGQGPKLLIQFQNNGVVDDSQLPKDRFSAERLKGVDSTLKIQPAKLEDSAVYLCASSLMEGTEAFFGQGTRLTVV.

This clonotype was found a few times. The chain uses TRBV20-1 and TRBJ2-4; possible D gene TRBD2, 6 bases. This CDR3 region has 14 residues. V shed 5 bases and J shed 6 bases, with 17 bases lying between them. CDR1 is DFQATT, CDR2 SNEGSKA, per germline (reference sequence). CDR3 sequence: CSAGLPGLLNIQYF. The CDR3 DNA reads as TGCAGTGCTGGATTACCGGGACTGCTAAACATTCAGTACTTC.

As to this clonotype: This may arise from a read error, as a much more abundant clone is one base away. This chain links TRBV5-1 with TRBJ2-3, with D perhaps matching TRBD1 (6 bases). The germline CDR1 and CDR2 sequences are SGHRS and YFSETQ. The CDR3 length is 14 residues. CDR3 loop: CASSRDKSTDAQYF. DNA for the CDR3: TGCGCCAGCAGCCGGGACAAGAGCACAGATGCGCAGTATTTT.

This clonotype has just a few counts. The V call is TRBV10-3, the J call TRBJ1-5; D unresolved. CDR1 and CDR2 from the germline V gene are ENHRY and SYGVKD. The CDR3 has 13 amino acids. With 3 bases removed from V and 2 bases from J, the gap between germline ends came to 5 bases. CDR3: CAISDLGNQPQHF. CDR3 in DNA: TGTGCCATCAGTGACTTAGGCAATCAGCCCCAGCATTTT.

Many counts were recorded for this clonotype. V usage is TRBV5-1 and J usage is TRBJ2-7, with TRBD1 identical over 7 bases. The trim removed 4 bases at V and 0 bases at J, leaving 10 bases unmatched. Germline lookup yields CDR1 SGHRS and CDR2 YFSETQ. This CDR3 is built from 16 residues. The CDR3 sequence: CASSPARDRNSYEQYF. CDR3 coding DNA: TGCGCCAGCAGCCCTGCCCGGGACAGAAACTCCTACGAGCAGTACTTC.

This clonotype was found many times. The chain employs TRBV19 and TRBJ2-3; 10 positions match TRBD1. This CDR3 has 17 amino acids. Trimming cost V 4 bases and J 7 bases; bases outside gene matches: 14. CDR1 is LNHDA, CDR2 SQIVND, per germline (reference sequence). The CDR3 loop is CASSKGTGERGTNTQYF. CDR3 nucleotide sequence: TGTGCCAGTAGTAAGGGGACAGGGGAACGTGGAACGAATACGCAGTATTTT.

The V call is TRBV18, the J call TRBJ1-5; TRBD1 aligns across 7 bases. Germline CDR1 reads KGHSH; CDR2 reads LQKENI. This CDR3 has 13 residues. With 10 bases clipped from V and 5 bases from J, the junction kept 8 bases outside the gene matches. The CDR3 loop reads CATAGGSDQPQHF. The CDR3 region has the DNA TGTGCCACCGCAGGGGGGTCGGATCAGCCCCAGCATTTT. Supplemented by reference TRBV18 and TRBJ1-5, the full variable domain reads NAGVMQNPRHLVRRRGQEARLRCSPMKGHSHVYWYRQLPEEGLKFMVYLQKENIIDESGMPKERFSAEFPKEGPSILRIQQVVRGDSAAYFCATAGGSDQPQHFGDGTRLSIL.

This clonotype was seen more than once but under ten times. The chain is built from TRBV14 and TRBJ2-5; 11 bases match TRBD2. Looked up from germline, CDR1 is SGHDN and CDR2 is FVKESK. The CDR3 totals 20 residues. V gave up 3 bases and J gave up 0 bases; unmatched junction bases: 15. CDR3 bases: TGTGCCAGCAGCCATTCCGGGACTAGCGGCAAAACAAAGTACCAAGAGACCCAGTACTTC. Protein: CASSHSGTSGKTKYQETQYF.

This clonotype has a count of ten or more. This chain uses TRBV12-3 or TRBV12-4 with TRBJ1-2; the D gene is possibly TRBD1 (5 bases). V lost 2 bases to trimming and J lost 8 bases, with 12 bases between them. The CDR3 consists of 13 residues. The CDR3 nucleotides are TGTGCCAGCAGTTTATGGGGGTCCCGGGGCTACACCTTC. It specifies CASSLWGSRGYTF.

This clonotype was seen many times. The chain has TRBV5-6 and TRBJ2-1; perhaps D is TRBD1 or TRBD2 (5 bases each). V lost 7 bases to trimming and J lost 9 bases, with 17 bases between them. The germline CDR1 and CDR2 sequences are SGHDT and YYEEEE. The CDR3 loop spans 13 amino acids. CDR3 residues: CASRGILDGEQFF. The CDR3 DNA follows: TGTGCCAGCCGGGGCATCTTGGACGGTGAGCAGTTCTTC.